Sequencing of this T cell receptor beta chain was carried out in a study of cytomegalovirus exposure and HLA in healthy donors. PCR employed 60 Vbeta and 13 Jbeta primers. The assay was immunoSEQ multiplex PCR, and TCRdb's table has in-frame clones only and misses some. Found here are more than 85,000 clones, around 76% of them singletons; the top ten hold around 15%. The CDR3 is made up of 13 amino acids. Trimming took off 2 bases at V and 2 bases at J, with 7 bases between the two ends. Germline CDR1 and CDR2: MNHEY and SVGAGI. The TCR comes from a man aged 30 to 45 in good health and CMV-seropositive. Sequencing was carried out using PBMCs. The V and J genes are TRBV6-5 and TRBJ2-7; no firm D call. The CDR3 DNA is TGTGCCAGCAGTTACAACGGTCCCTACGAGCAGTACTTC. It yields the protein CASSYNGPYEQYF.